This TCR beta chain was recovered during a study of response to subunit inactivated influenza vaccine (dated by TCRdb to about 2018). Concerning the study at large: The study used deep quantitative T cell receptor repertoire profiling to track responses to a trivalent subunit inactivated influenza vaccine.

Library method: RT-PCR. The data were produced on an Illumina HiSeq 2500. TCRdb applied fastp at Q25 and MiXCR to the public reads, then kept only in-frame beta chains. Identical CDR3 proteins give one entry, which carries the most common genes and DNA. For this sample the table gives around 530,000 distinct CDR3 sequences, of which about 17% were detected only once. The ten top clones hold 3% of the sample. Results the study describes overall, beyond this receptor: The authors proposed that each seasonal influenza vaccination may bring in only a limited number of new T cells.

The junction shows trimming of 5 bases on V and 4 bases on J, and the gene matches do not reach 6 bases of it. The germline V gene (reference sequence) provides CDR1 SEHNR and CDR2 FQNEAQ. The CDR3, cysteine through phenylalanine, is 15 amino acids long. Only the CDR3 portion is preserved as DNA: 45 bases, with reading frame beginning at the first base. For this clonotype: Its binding antigen is unknown. It has no much larger one-base neighbor in the sample; base qualities were not kept.

The sequence derives from a man aged 50 to 75 who received an inactivated influenza vaccine. Donor details come from another sample of the same person, matched by shared clones. The input for sequencing was CD4+ T cells sorted from PBMCs, taken around 25 months after vaccination. Recombination linked TRBV7-9 to TRBJ2-1; the central 9 bases match TRBD1. The CDR3 region has the sequence CASSPGDRAYNEQFF. The sequence in DNA is TGTGCCAGCAGCCCCGGGGACAGGGCTTACAATGAGCAGTTCTTC.